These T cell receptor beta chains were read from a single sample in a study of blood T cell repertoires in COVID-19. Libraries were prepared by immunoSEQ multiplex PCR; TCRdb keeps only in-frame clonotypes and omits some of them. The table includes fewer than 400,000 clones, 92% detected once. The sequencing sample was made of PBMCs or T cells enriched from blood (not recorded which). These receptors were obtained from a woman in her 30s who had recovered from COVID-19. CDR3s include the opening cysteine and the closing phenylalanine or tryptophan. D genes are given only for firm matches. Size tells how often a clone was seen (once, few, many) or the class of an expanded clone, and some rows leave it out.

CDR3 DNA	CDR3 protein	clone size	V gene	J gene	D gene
TGTGCCAGTAGTAGGGCCGGGACAGGAGGACAGCCCCAGCATTTT	CASSRAGTGGQPQHF	-	TRBV19	TRBJ1-5	TRBD1
TGTGCCAGCAGCTTAGCCCCTCTTGCGGGTCGACCCACAGATACGCAGTATTTT	CASSLAPLAGRPTDTQYF	-	TRBV7-2	TRBJ2-3	-
TGTGCCAGCAGTTTAAATACAGGAGAGCAGTTCTTC	CASSLNTGEQFF	-	TRBV12-3/TRBV12-4	TRBJ2-1	-
TGTGCCAGCAGTTCCAGGACAGGGGGCACCGGGGAGCTGTTTTTT	CASSSRTGGTGELFF	-	TRBV28	TRBJ2-2	TRBD1
TGTGCCAGCCCCCCTTGGACAGTACGCAATCAGCCCCAGCATTTT	CASPPWTVRNQPQHF	few	TRBV11-3	TRBJ1-5	-
TGTGCCAGCAGCGTAGCTAGCGGGGGGTACAAAAGCACAGATACGCAGTATTTT	CASSVASGGYKSTDTQYF	-	TRBV9	TRBJ2-3	TRBD2
TGTGCCAGCAGCCAAGTAAGGTCAAGGGGGACTGAAGCTTTCTTT	CASSQVRSRGTEAFF	-	TRBV3-1/TRBV3-2	TRBJ1-1	-
TGTGCCAGCAGCTCCCAGGGAGGTGGCTACACCTTC	CASSSQGGGYTF	once	TRBV11-2	TRBJ1-2	-
TGTGCCAGCTCACCACCGCAGGGGGTCTATGGCTACACCTTC	CASSPPQGVYGYTF	-	TRBV18	TRBJ1-2	TRBD1
TGTGCCAGCAGAGGACAGGGGATGACCGGGGAGCTGTTTTTT	CASRGQGMTGELFF	-	TRBV7-9	TRBJ2-2	TRBD1
TGTGCCAGCAGAGCGGGCCTACTCGGGGACACAGATACGCAGTATTTT	CASRAGLLGDTDTQYF	-	TRBV2	TRBJ2-3	-
TGTGCCAGCAGCTTATTGGGGGGGCACGGCGGGGAGCTGTTTTTT	CASSLLGGHGGELFF	-	TRBV7-2	TRBJ2-2	-
TGTGCCAGCAGCCGCGGATCAGGAGGGAACGAGCAGTACTTC	CASSRGSGGNEQYF	few	TRBV7-2	TRBJ2-7	-